The T cell receptor beta chain described here comes from a study of shared clonotypes between healthy human individuals. The assay was immunoSEQ multiplex PCR, and TCRdb's table has in-frame clones only and misses some. The sample holds about 2.1 million clones, roughly 93% seen once. CDR1 LGHNA and CDR2 YNFKEQ come from the germline V gene. The CDR3 covers 14 residues. V was trimmed by 1 base and J by 8 bases, leaving 12 bases between them. The naive CD8 subset, CD45RO-negative cells positively selected for CCR7, excluded terminally differentiated effector memory CD45RA+ cells. There were only Caucasian adults among the donors, and all lived in Nashville, Tennessee.

The receptor was isolated from a man aged 18-30 years in good health. Some clones in this sample may be carry-over from other donors' samples. Sequencing used naive CD8+ T cells from PBMCs. The chain recombines TRBV4-2 with TRBJ2-1; TRBD2 is a possible D gene (5 bases). CDR3 DNA: TGTGCCAGCAGCCAAGCGGGATTGGGCGATGAGCAGTTCTTC. Translating gives CASSQAGLGDEQFF.